One and the same sample provided the 29 T cell receptor beta chains below, sequenced in a study of graft-versus-host responses after intestinal transplantation. What these receptors recognize is not known. Generated by immunoSEQ multiplex PCR, the TCRdb table keeps only in-frame clones and is missing some. The data show about 130,000 clones, around 90% seen once. This specimen consisted of unstimulated CD4+ T cells sorted from spleen or lymph node cells, obtained before intestinal transplant. The receptors here all came from a human donor who received an intestinal transplant.

The chain joins TRBV7-9 to TRBJ2-2; D possibly corresponds to TRBD2 (7 bases). Trimming took 3 bases from V and 7 from J, leaving 15 bases between them. Germline V lookup: CDR1 SEHNR, CDR2 FQNEAQ (reference sequence). This CDR3 comprises 15 residues. CDR3 nucleotides: TGTGCCAGCAGCTTGGCGGGGGCCATTGACGGGGAGCTGTTTTTT. Amino acid sequence: CASSLAGAIDGELFF. The full variable domain, rest sourced from reference TRBV7-9 and TRBJ2-2, is DTGVSQNPRHKITKRGQNVTFRCDPISEHNRLYWYRQTLGQGPEFLTYFQNEAQLEKSRLLSDRFSAERPKGSFSTLEIQRTEQGDSAMYLCASSLAGAIDGELFFGEGSRLTVL.

V gene TRBV11-2 combines with J gene TRBJ2-7; D is undetermined. The CDR3 is made up of 14 amino acids. Germline CDR1 SGHAT, CDR2 FQNNGV. V was clipped by 1 base and J by 2 bases, with 9 bases between them. This chain's CDR3 is CASSLVPRPYEQYF. CDR3 sequence (DNA): TGTGCCAGCAGCTTAGTCCCTCGACCCTACGAGCAGTACTTC.

CDR3: CASSETGLSFSEAFF. The CDR3 nucleotides are TGTGCCAGCAGTGAAACCGGACTCTCATTTTCAGAAGCTTTCTTT. The chain links TRBV6-1 to TRBJ1-1, with unresolved D. Germline values: CDR1 MNHNS, CDR2 SASEGT. V shed 2 bases and J shed 8 bases, with 18 bases lying between them. The CDR3 runs to 15 residues.

The chain links TRBV5-1 to TRBJ2-1; TRBD1 might be the D (5 bases). The V and J ends lost 0 bases and 5 bases respectively, with 18 bases between them. Germline-derived CDR1 and CDR2 are SGHRS and YFSETQ. The CDR3 contains 17 residues. The chain's CDR3 is CASSLVVGQGDNNEQFF. The CDR3 region has the DNA TGCGCCAGCAGCTTGGTGGTAGGGCAGGGTGATAACAATGAGCAGTTCTTC. Full variable domain (outside the CDR3, taken from reference TRBV5-1 and TRBJ2-1): KAGVTQTPRYLIKTRGQQVTLSCSPISGHRSVSWYQQTPGQGLQFLFEYFSETQRNKGNFPGRFSGRQFSNSRSEMNVSTLELGDSALYLCASSLVVGQGDNNEQFFGPGTRLTVL.

The J gene is TRBJ2-7, the V gene TRBV18; 9 nucleotides agree with TRBD1. Germline lookup yields CDR1 KGHSH and CDR2 LQKENI. The CDR3 covers 18 residues. J was trimmed by 1 base and V by 5 bases; bases with no gene match: 15. The CDR3 here is CASSSLSGPGQGSYEQYF. The CDR3 DNA reads as TGTGCCAGCTCATCACTGTCAGGGCCGGGACAGGGATCCTACGAGCAGTACTTC.

The chain joins TRBV20-1 to TRBJ2-3; no definite D call. Germline V lookup: CDR1 DFQATT, CDR2 SNEGSKA (reference sequence). The CDR3 totals 11 residues. V lost 6 bases, J lost 4 bases, and 8 bases lay in between. CDR3 loop: CSASTPDTQYF. For the CDR3, the DNA is TGCAGTGCCTCAACCCCAGATACGCAGTATTTT.

The chain carries TRBV6-1 and TRBJ1-1, with unresolved D. CDR1 MNHNS and CDR2 SASEGT come from the germline V gene. The V gene lost 1 base and the J gene lost 7 bases, with 7 bases spanning the gap. The CDR3 covers 12 residues. CDR3 DNA sequence: TGTGCCAGCAGTGAAGGGAGACTTGAAGCTTTCTTT. Protein product: CASSEGRLEAFF.

J is TRBJ2-3 and V is TRBV18; D call uncertain. The germline V gene encodes CDR1 KGHSH and CDR2 LQKENI. The ends were cut back, 3 bases at V and 3 bases at J, with 16 bases in the middle. The CDR3 length is 16 residues. The DNA of the CDR3 is TGTGCCAGCTCACCCGGAGCCGAAGGATCAACAGATACGCAGTATTTT. Translated: CASSPGAEGSTDTQYF.

The chain employs TRBV5-6 and TRBJ2-3; TRBD2 matches 14 bases. Trimming took 4 bases from V and 0 from J; bases not matched to a gene: 7. This CDR3 has 18 residues. Germline V gene lookup returns CDR1 SGHDT and CDR2 YYEEEE. CDR3 coding DNA: TGTGCCAGCAGCCCAAAGGGACTAGCGGGAGCAAGCACAGATACGCAGTATTTT. Its translation: CASSPKGLAGASTDTQYF.

This clone has more than one count but fewer than ten. The V call is TRBV18, the J call TRBJ2-7; D is uncertain. V was clipped by 4 bases and J by 4 bases, with 8 bases between them. This CDR3 spans 12 amino acids. Germline assignment: CDR1 KGHSH and CDR2 LQKENI. CDR3 sequence: CASSHGPYEQYF. The CDR3 nucleotides are TGTGCCAGCTCACACGGACCTTACGAGCAGTACTTC.

The chain carries TRBV5-4 and TRBJ2-5, with no clear D. Trimming took off 0 bases at V and 0 bases at J, with 3 bases between the two ends. The length of the CDR3 is 13 residues. The germline CDR1 and CDR2 sequences are SGHNT and YYREEE (reference sequence). CDR3 residues: CASSLVYQETQYF. CDR3 coding DNA: TGTGCCAGCAGCTTGGTGTACCAAGAGACCCAGTACTTC. Combining the CDR3 with reference TRBV5-4 and TRBJ2-5 gives the whole variable domain ETGVTQSPTHLIKTRGQQVTLRCSSQSGHNTVSWYQQALGQGPQFIFQYYREEENGRGNFPPRFSGLQFPNYSSELNVNALELDDSALYLCASSLVYQETQYFGPGTRLLVL.

The chain combines TRBV6-1 with TRBJ1-5; tentatively, D is TRBD1 (6 bases). V was shortened by 10 bases and J by 7 bases, with 17 bases between the two germline ends. CDR3 length: 13 residues. Germline CDR1 is MNHNS and CDR2 is SASEGT. The CDR3 sequence: CATHTTGNQPQHF. The CDR3 DNA reads TGTGCCACCCATACGACAGGTAACCAGCCCCAGCATTTT.

The rearrangement links TRBV29-1 to TRBJ1-1; D may be TRBD1 (6 bases). Germline V gene data show CDR1 as SQVTM and CDR2 as ANQGSEA. The CDR3 totals 13 residues. The germline V and J ends were trimmed by 2 bases and 4 bases, with 11 bases remaining between them. CDR3: CSVEQGTGTEAFF. CDR3 DNA: TGCAGCGTTGAACAGGGGACCGGCACTGAAGCTTTCTTT.

The chain employs TRBV2 and TRBJ2-5; TRBD2 aligns across 11 bases. The ends lost 5 bases at V and 4 bases at J; junction bases unmatched: 9. The CDR3 covers 16 residues. Germline V gives CDR1 SNHLY, CDR2 FYNNEI. The CDR3 loop reads CASSTSGLAGAETQYF. The CDR3, as DNA: TGTGCCAGCAGTACAAGTGGACTAGCGGGTGCAGAGACCCAGTACTTC. Full variable domain (outside the CDR3, taken from reference TRBV2 and TRBJ2-5): EPEVTQTPSHQVTQMGQEVILRCVPISNHLYFYWYRQILGQKVEFLVSFYNNEISEKSEIFDDQFSVERPDGSNFTLKIRSTKLEDSAMYFCASSTSGLAGAETQYFGPGTRLLVL.

The chain has TRBV6-6 and TRBJ1-5; D unclear. From germline, CDR1 is MNHNY and CDR2 SVGAGI (reference sequence). This CDR3 has 14 amino acids. V lost 2 bases and J lost 3, with 8 bases in between. In DNA, the CDR3 is TGTGCCAGCAGTTACAGGGCGGACAATCAGCCCCAGCATTTT. It yields the protein CASSYRADNQPQHF.

The chain has TRBV9 and TRBJ2-2; D not certain. Germline V gene sequence: CDR1 SGDLS, CDR2 YYNGEE. The CDR3 runs to 15 residues. The V end lost 0 bases, the J end lost 3 bases, and 9 bases lay between the germline ends. This chain's CDR3 is CASSVGSAYTGELFF. The CDR3 coding sequence is TGTGCCAGCAGCGTAGGATCGGCATACACCGGGGAGCTGTTTTTT.

This clone has just one count. The chain uses TRBV2 and TRBJ2-4; unclear D gene. The length of the CDR3 is 14 residues. V was cut by 3 bases and J by 1 base, with 7 bases left in between. Germline V gene data show CDR1 as SNHLY and CDR2 as FYNNEI. CDR3 nucleotides: TGTGCCAGCAGTGATGATGTGGCCAAAAACATTCAGTACTTC. It encodes CASSDDVAKNIQYF.

J is TRBJ1-1 and V is TRBV11-2; no reliable D call. This CDR3 is built from 18 residues. The germline V gene has CDR1 SGHAT and CDR2 FQNNGV. V lost 0 bases, J lost 0 bases, and 17 bases lay in between. The CDR3 loop is CASSLDRAKEGMNTEAFF. The CDR3 nucleotides read TGTGCCAGCAGCTTAGATCGGGCGAAGGAGGGCATGAACACTGAAGCTTTCTTT.

This rearrangement joins TRBV29-1 to TRBJ2-5, with 9 positions matching TRBD2. This CDR3 comprises 15 residues. Per the germline V gene, CDR1 is SQVTM and CDR2 is ANQGSEA. V shed 3 bases, J shed 2 bases, and the junction held 7 bases outside the gene matches. The CDR3 here is CSVEVAGGRQETQYF. The CDR3 nucleotides are TGCAGCGTTGAGGTGGCGGGGGGGCGACAAGAGACCCAGTACTTC.

This chain links TRBV6-1 with TRBJ1-1; TRBD1 matches at 8 bases. The CDR3 has 18 amino acids. Germline V gene sequence: CDR1 MNHNS, CDR2 SASEGT. The V and J ends lost 2 bases and 3 bases, in that order; junction bases with no gene match: 14. CDR3 sequence reads: CASSEKFARGRRDTEAFF. DNA of the CDR3: TGTGCCAGCAGTGAAAAGTTTGCCAGGGGGCGAAGGGACACTGAAGCTTTCTTT.

A single count supports this clone. Other DNA sequences in this sample translate to the same CDR3. CDR3 protein: CASSPKETQYF. CDR3 nucleotides: TGTGCCAGCTCACCGAAAGAGACCCAGTACTTC. The chain uses TRBV18 and TRBJ2-5; D remains unclear. CDR1 KGHSH and CDR2 LQKENI come from the germline V gene. CDR3 length: 11 amino acids. V was trimmed by 3 bases and J by 3 bases, leaving 2 bases between them.

This sequence joins TRBV9 and TRBJ2-5; 8 nucleotides align to TRBD1. The CDR3 runs 16 residues. V shed 3 bases and J 4 bases; nucleotides not matched to a gene: 11. CDR1 and CDR2 (germline): SGDLS, YYNGEE. The CDR3 DNA is TGTGCCAGCAGCGCCCCAGGGGGCGTCGGGATAGAGACCCAGTACTTC. Its protein is CASSAPGGVGIETQYF.

CDR3 region: CASSWRQGSIYNEQFF. The CDR3 coding sequence is TGTGCCAGCAGCTGGAGACAGGGGAGTATCTACAATGAGCAGTTCTTC. This sequence joins TRBV14 and TRBJ2-1; 8 bases line up with TRBD1. Germline V lookup: CDR1 SGHDN, CDR2 FVKESK. The CDR3 runs 16 residues. Losses at the gene ends were 5 bases for V and 3 bases for J; bases not matched to a gene: 9. The whole variable domain, filled in from reference TRBV14 and TRBJ2-1, reads EAGVTQFPSHSVIEKGQTVTLRCDPISGHDNLYWYRRVMGKEIKFLLHFVKESKQDESGMPNNRFLAERTGGTYSTLKVQPAELEDSGVYFCASSWRQGSIYNEQFFGPGTRLTVL.

The V gene is TRBV6-1, the J gene TRBJ1-1; 7 bases fit TRBD1. The CDR3 spans 15 residues. CDR1 is MNHNS and CDR2 is SASEGT in the germline V gene. Trimming at V came to 1 base and at J to 0 bases, leaving 2 bases not matched to a gene. CDR3 loop: CASSEDRGLNTEAFF. CDR3 in DNA: TGTGCCAGCAGTGAAGACAGGGGCTTGAACACTGAAGCTTTCTTT.

This chain connects TRBV7-3 to TRBJ2-3; no reliable D call. The CDR3 has 13 residues. The germline V and J ends were trimmed by 2 bases and 4 bases, with 7 bases remaining between them. Germline V gene lookup returns CDR1 SGHTA and CDR2 FQGTGA. The CDR3 DNA follows: TGTGCCAGCAGCTTACGACGGGCAGATACGCAGTATTTT. Its protein product is CASSLRRADTQYF.

This clone was seen once. V usage is TRBV14 and J usage is TRBJ2-1; possible D gene TRBD2, 6 bases. Germline V gene lookup returns CDR1 SGHDN and CDR2 FVKESK. This CDR3 region has 15 residues. V lost 4 bases, J lost 6 bases, and 16 bases lay in between. CDR3 sequence (DNA): TGTGCCAGCAGCCGGACGGCGGCGGGGCTCAATGAGCAGTTCTTC. This codes for CASSRTAAGLNEQFF.

The CDR3 region has the DNA TGTGCCAGCAGCTTAGGTACTAGCGGGGGGGCTGGCTACAATGAGCAGTTCTTC. This gives the protein CASSLGTSGGAGYNEQFF. This rearrangement joins TRBV7-2 to TRBJ2-1; 13 bases map to TRBD2. V lost 1 base to trimming and J lost 3 bases; unmatched junction nucleotides: 6. There are 18 residues in the CDR3. Germline CDR1 reads SGHTA; CDR2 reads FQGNSA.

The chain is built from TRBV6-1 and TRBJ1-2, with D unresolved. CDR3 length equals 14 residues. With 1 base removed from V and 6 bases from J, the gap between germline ends came to 12 bases. Looked up from germline, CDR1 is MNHNS and CDR2 is SASEGT. CDR3 nucleotides: TGTGCCAGCAGTGAAGTGAAGGGTACCGATGGCTACACCTTC. It translates to CASSEVKGTDGYTF.

For this clone: The junction differs from germline at one of its ends, possibly a read error. The V call is TRBV2, the J call TRBJ1-2; the D is unclear. This CDR3 is 10 amino acids long. Germline values: CDR1 SNHLY, CDR2 FYNNEI. Written as DNA, the CDR3 is TGTGCCAGCAGTGAATTTTCACCTTCTTTC. Its protein is CASSEFSPSF.